Given below is one T cell receptor beta chain in context. The data were taken from a study of cytomegalovirus exposure and HLA in healthy donors. The PCR was carried out with 60 Vbeta primers and 13 Jbeta primers. Clones were read by immunoSEQ multiplex PCR, and TCRdb kept only the in-frame ones, dropping some. Seen here are around 100,000 clones, 75% observed once, and the top ten hold 14%. Germline CDR1 is SGHVS and CDR2 is FQNEAQ. The CDR3 has 14 amino acids. V gave up 5 bases and J gave up 0 bases, with 10 bases separating them. The clonotype was recovered from a male donor in good health and CMV-seropositive. This chain uses TRBV7-8 with TRBJ1-1, with no clear D. The sample comprised PBMCs. Here the CDR3 reads CASSPRWMNTEAFF. CDR3 bases: TGTGCCAGCAGCCCCAGGTGGATGAACACTGAAGCTTTCTTT.